A single sample is the source of the 5 T cell receptor beta chains below, sequenced in a study of shared clonotypes between healthy human individuals. Cells designated naive CD8 were CD45RO-negative and were positively selected for CCR7, with terminally differentiated effector memory CD45RA+ cells excluded. Some clones are missing from TCRdb's copy, which holds only in-frame ones; the method was immunoSEQ multiplex PCR. The data hold about 2.1 million clones, with just over 90% observed a single time. The sample taken for sequencing was naive CD8+ T cells from PBMCs. The receptor set was obtained from a man between 18 and 35 years old in good health. Some clones in this sample may be carry-over from other donors' samples.

The chain carries TRBV5-1 and TRBJ2-5; 8 positions match TRBD1. The junction had 15 bases not matched to a gene; V was cut back by 1 base and J by 1 base. This CDR3 spans 19 amino acids. Looked up from germline, CDR1 is SGHRS and CDR2 is YFSETQ. The CDR3 DNA reads as TGCGCCAGCAGCTTGAATGGCGGCATGGACAGGGCCCGCCAAGAGACCCAGTACTTC. It translates to CASSLNGGMDRARQETQYF. Combining the CDR3 with reference TRBV5-1 and TRBJ2-5 gives the whole variable domain KAGVTQTPRYLIKTRGQQVTLSCSPISGHRSVSWYQQTPGQGLQFLFEYFSETQRNKGNFPGRFSGRQFSNSRSEMNVSTLELGDSALYLCASSLNGGMDRARQETQYFGPGTRLLVL.

This chain joins TRBV29-1 and TRBJ1-1, with a weak D call TRBD1 (6 bases). The CDR3 length is 14 residues. The V end was cut by 7 bases, the J end by 1 base, with 16 bases between. Germline CDR1 reads SQVTM; CDR2 reads ANQGSEA. The CDR3, as DNA: TGCAGCGACCAAGGGGGAGTGGGGAACACTGAAGCTTTCTTT. Its protein is CSDQGGVGNTEAFF.

This clone was counted only a few times. The rearrangement uses TRBV10-3 and TRBJ1-1; unclear D gene. This CDR3 contains 14 residues. Looked up from germline, CDR1 is ENHRY and CDR2 is SYGVKD. Deletions cut 2 bases from V and 0 bases from J, with 7 bases between. This CDR3 is CAISEGLMNTEAFF. In DNA, the CDR3 is TGTGCCATCAGTGAGGGGTTGATGAACACTGAAGCTTTCTTT.

CDR3 DNA sequence: TGTGCCAGCAAAGTGGGGCTAGCGGCGTACTACGAGCAGTACTTC. Its translation is CASKVGLAAYYEQYF. The chain carries TRBV28 and TRBJ2-7, with 7 bases that match TRBD2. The CDR3 totals 15 residues. Germline CDR1 and CDR2: MDHEN and SYDVKM. J was trimmed by 3 bases and V by 7 bases; bases with no gene match: 12.

V gene TRBV11-2 combines with J gene TRBJ2-7; D unclear. Deletions cut 4 bases from V and 5 bases from J, with 9 bases between. CDR1 is SGHAT and CDR2 is FQNNGV in the germline V gene. CDR3 length equals 12 residues. CDR3 coding DNA: TGTGCCAGCAGCTACAGTGGGCACGAGCAGTACTTC. This encodes CASSYSGHEQYF.